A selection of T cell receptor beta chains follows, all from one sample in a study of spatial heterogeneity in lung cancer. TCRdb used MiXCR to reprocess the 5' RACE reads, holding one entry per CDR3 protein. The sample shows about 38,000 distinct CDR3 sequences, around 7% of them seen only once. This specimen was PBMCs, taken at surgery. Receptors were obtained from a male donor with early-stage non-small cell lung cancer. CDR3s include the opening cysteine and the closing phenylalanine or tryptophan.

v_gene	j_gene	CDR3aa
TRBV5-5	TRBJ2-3	CASSLYLTSGGPGDTQYF
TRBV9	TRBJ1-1	CASSVGIVRDRANTEAFF
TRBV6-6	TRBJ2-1	CASSAREATFF
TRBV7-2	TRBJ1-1	CASSDSSGGRAFF
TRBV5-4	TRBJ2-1	CASSFELAGDGYFF
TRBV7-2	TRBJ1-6	CASSLVWGISVNSPLHF
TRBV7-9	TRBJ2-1	CASELAGGENEQFF
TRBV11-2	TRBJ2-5	CASSLELKETQYF
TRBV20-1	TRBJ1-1	CSASSGTGLTEAFF
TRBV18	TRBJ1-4	CASRDRGPSTNEKLFF